This note documents a single TCR beta chain sequence. The antigen is not known. The data derive from a study of T cells in Graves' hyperthyroidism and ophthalmopathy. Findings and caveats of the study: The majority of expanded thyroid clonotypes above 0.001 also appeared in blood. The model's output predicted ophthalmopathy at a median of about 6.5 months prior to onset.

CDR3 size: 14 residues. V lost 5 bases, J lost 1 base, and 11 bases lay in between. CDR1 SGHVS and CDR2 FNYEAQ come from the germline V gene. There were TCR beta CDR3 regions amplified from RNA transcripts. The TCR CDR3 was amplified in a first-round RT-PCR using the HTBI primer set. TCRdb reprocessed the multiplex PCR reads via MiXCR and lists one record per CDR3 protein. The sample shows 330,000 or so distinct CDR3 sequences, around 18% of them seen only once. This TCR was recovered from a woman aged 40 to 49 with Graves' ophthalmopathy. The V and J genes are TRBV7-6 and TRBJ2-5, with D possibly being TRBD1 (6 bases). Source material: blood. The DNA for the CDR3 is TGTGCCAGCAGCCCCCTCAGGGGCCAAGAGACCCAGTACTTC. It encodes CASSPLRGQETQYF.